Listed here are 15 T cell receptor beta chains from one sample, sequenced in a study of CD8+ T cells in alopecia areata. Once RNA had been extracted, it was reverse transcribed into cDNA to act as the sequencing template. Measured with immunoSEQ multiplex PCR; TCRdb has only the in-frame clones, and not every one. The sample is made up of 2,000 to 2,500 clones, none counted only once. Time point here: mouse skin 3 weeks after grafting. The material sequenced was skin, taken at week 3. These receptors originate from a C3H/HeJ mouse with alopecia areata. The strain bears MHC haplotype H2-k.

In this sample, this clone turned up a few times. The genes and germline here are from mouse. The sequenced fragment ends 4 residues before the CDR3 boundary, so the rest is inferred from the germline J gene. J is TRBJ2-1 and V is TRBV29; possible D gene TRBD1, 6 bases. Germline CDR1 is MSHET and CDR2 is SYDVDS. This CDR3 contains 15 residues. The germline V and J ends were trimmed by 2 bases and 0 bases, with 8 bases remaining between them. The CDR3 sequence: CASSLRDNNYAEQFF. The part of the CDR3 DNA that was read is TGTGCTAGCAGTTTAAGGGACAATAACTATGCT. Together with reference TRBV29 and TRBJ2-1, the CDR3 gives the full variable domain: DMKVTQMPRYLIKRMGENVLLECGQDMSHETMYWYRQDPGLGLQLIYISYDVDSNSEGDIPKGYRVSRKKREHFSLILDSAKTNQTSVYFCASSLRDNNYAEQFFGPGTRLTVL.

Note on this clone: Mouse germline and gene names are used. The read gets to within 4 residues of the CDR3 end, and the germline J gene fills in the rest. This rearrangement joins TRBV13-2 to TRBJ2-7; 7 bases match TRBD2. The V gene's germline CDR1 is NNHNN and CDR2 SYGAGS (reference sequence). CDR3 length: 12 residues. The CDR3 protein is CASGAWGYEQYF. Incomplete CDR3 DNA: TGTGCCAGCGGTGCCTGGGGGTAT.

This clone is medium-sized (0.01 to 0.1%) within its sample. Each gene name is a mouse one. The identical CDR3 is also encoded by other nucleotide sequences in the sample. The DNA read from the CDR3 is TGTGCCAGCAGTATCAGGGAAGACCAAGAC. Translated: CASSIREDQD. The CDR3 reads in full as CASSIREDQDTQYF. V and J are TRBV19 and TRBJ2-5, with D possibly matching TRBD1 (5 bases). The read stops 4 residues short of the end of the CDR3; the missing end is completed from the germline J gene. The germline V gene encodes CDR1 FNHDT and CDR2 SITEND (reference sequence). V was clipped by 2 bases and J by 1 base, with 8 bases between them. The CDR3 covers 14 residues.

By share of the sample, this clone is large. All gene names here are mouse names. Read coverage stops 4 residues before the CDR3 terminus; the germline J gene supplies the remainder. The chain uses TRBV17 and TRBJ1-2, with a possible D match to TRBD1 (6 bases). In germline, CDR1 is MNHDT, CDR2 YYDKIL. CDR3 length: 13 amino acids. The CDR3 is CASSPLGGRDYTF. The covered CDR3 bases are TGTGCTAGCAGCCCACTGGGGGGGCGC.

By its share, this clone is large (0.1 to 1%). The genes and germline here are from mouse. The read comes to an end 4 residues before the CDR3 does, leaving the germline J gene to fill in the end. The sample has other DNA sequences that encode this CDR3 too. The chain recombines TRBV19 with TRBJ1-2; 7 nucleotides align to TRBD1. The J segment lost 0 bases and the V segment lost 3 bases, leaving 2 bases of the junction unmatched. The CDR3 has 14 residues. Germline lookup yields CDR1 FNHDT and CDR2 SITEND (reference sequence). The CDR3 protein is CASSTGTANSDYTF. The sequenced CDR3 bases are TGTGCCAGCAGTACCGGGACAGCAAACTCC.

This clone has ten or more counts. Genes and germline come from the mouse. The CDR3 end is not reached by the read, which stops 3 residues before it; the germline J gene fills it in. V and J are TRBV13-2 and TRBJ1-6; TRBD1 matches 8 bases. TRBJ1-6 counts as an open reading frame of uncertain function. After removal of 0 bases from V and 4 bases from J, the junction contained 3 bases not matched to a gene. The CDR3 length is 16 residues. CDR1 is NNHNN and CDR2 is SYGAGS in the germline V gene (reference sequence). The covered CDR3 bases are TGTGCCAGCGGTGATGTTTGGACAGGGTATAATTCGCCC. Translation: CASGDVWTGYNSP. The entire CDR3 protein is CASGDVWTGYNSPLYF.

This clone occurred many times. Mouse gene names apply. Coverage ceases 4 residues before the CDR3 finishes, and the germline J gene fills in the end. Other DNA sequences in this sample translate to the same CDR3. The chain links TRBV31 to TRBJ1-2, with 7 bases identical to TRBD1. The CDR3 loop spans 14 amino acids. Losses at the gene ends were 0 bases for V and 2 bases for J; bases not matched to a gene: 3. The germline CDR1 and CDR2 sequences are GKSSPN and SITVG. The CDR3 spells CAWSLDRVNSDYTF. The sequenced part of the CDR3 DNA is TGTGCCTGGAGTCTAGACAGGGTCAACTCC.

This clone was detected ten times or more. The gene names given are mouse names. The read gets to within 4 residues of the CDR3 end, and the germline J gene fills in the rest. The chain is built from TRBV13-1 and TRBJ1-1, with 9 nucleotides matching TRBD1. V dropped 7 bases and J dropped 3; count of bases not matched to a gene: 1. Germline assignment: CDR1 NSHNY and CDR2 SYGAGN. There are 12 residues in the CDR3. The DNA read from the CDR3 is TGTGCCAGCGGGACAGGGTACACA. Translation: CASGTGYT. The complete CDR3 protein is CASGTGYTEVFF.

Within the sample, this clone is medium-sized. Genes here carry mouse names. Sequencing ends 4 residues short of the CDR3 end; the germline J gene provides the rest. This sequence joins TRBV5 and TRBJ1-1; D is uncertain. V dropped 4 bases and J dropped 0 bases, with 6 bases sitting between them. Germline V gives CDR1 LGHNA, CDR2 YNLKQL (reference sequence). The CDR3 runs 13 residues. The CDR3 protein is CASSPPSNTEVFF. The CDR3 bases that were read are TGTGCCAGCAGCCCCCCTTCAAACACA.

This clone is categorized as medium-sized. Each gene name is a mouse one. The CDR3 goes on 4 residues after the read ends, and that part is filled in from the germline J gene. The identical CDR3 is also encoded by other nucleotide sequences in the sample. The genes are TRBV19 and TRBJ1-2; 7 bases are shared with TRBD1. The CDR3 contains 14 residues. V gave up 5 bases and J gave up 0 bases; unmatched junction bases: 4. Germline V gene lookup returns CDR1 FNHDT and CDR2 SITEND (reference sequence). CDR3 bases read: TGTGCCAGCAGCCGGGACAGCACAAACTCC. This translates into CASSRDSTNS. The full CDR3 is CASSRDSTNSDYTF.

This clone was recorded many times. Mouse gene names apply. The read ends 3 residues shy of where the CDR3 ends; the end is completed using the germline J gene. This chain uses TRBV5 with TRBJ1-6; 7 positions agree with TRBD1. TRBJ1-6 is noted as an ORF with a role that remains uncertain. CDR1 and CDR2 from the germline V gene are LGHNA and YNLKQL (reference sequence). The CDR3 runs to 15 residues. With V trimmed by 3 bases and J by 4 bases, 3 bases remained unmatched. CDR3 loop: CASSQRDSYNSPLYF. The sequenced CDR3 bases are TGTGCCAGCAGCCAGCGGGACAGTTATAATTCGCCC.

As concerns this clone: The gene names given are mouse names. The missing CDR3 end, 4 residues past where the read stops, is filled in from the germline J gene. The chain couples TRBV5 to TRBJ2-1; D is tentatively TRBD1 or TRBD2 (6 bases each). CDR1 and CDR2 (germline): LGHNA, YNLKQL (reference sequence). The V end was cut by 0 bases, the J end by 4 bases, with 13 bases between. CDR3 length equals 16 residues. The CDR3 loop reads CASSQEGARGYAEQFF. CDR3 bases read: TGTGCCAGCAGCCAAGAGGGGGCGCGAGGGTATGCT.

Ten or more counts support this clone. Gene names refer to mouse genes. From the germline J gene comes the end of the CDR3, since the read stops 4 residues before it. The V gene is TRBV13-2, the J gene TRBJ2-7, with TRBD2 matching 10 bases. From germline, CDR1 is NNHNN and CDR2 SYGAGS (reference sequence). The CDR3 extends over 13 amino acids. Partial CDR3 DNA: TGTGCCAGCGGCCGGGGACTGGGGTAT. This gives the protein CASGRGLGY. The full CDR3 reads CASGRGLGYEQYF.

By share, this clone ranks as medium-sized. Mouse gene names and germline throughout. The read ends 4 residues early relative to the CDR3; the germline J gene fills the gap. This chain links TRBV19 with TRBJ1-1; 7 bases are shared with TRBD1. Germline V CDR1 and CDR2: FNHDT, SITEND (reference sequence). This CDR3 spans 14 amino acids. V lost 3 bases to trimming and J lost 0 bases; unmatched junction nucleotides: 2. The CDR3 here is CASSTDRANTEVFF. Incomplete CDR3 DNA: TGTGCCAGCAGTACAGACAGGGCAAACACA.

By share, this clone ranks as medium-sized. Germline and genes here are mouse. Read sequence stops 4 residues before the CDR3 end, and the germline J gene provides the missing end. The J gene is TRBJ2-2, the V gene TRBV1, with no clear D. Germline V gene lookup returns CDR1 NSQYPW and CDR2 LRSPGD (reference sequence). Trimming removed 0 bases from V and 0 bases from J, with 5 bases in between. This CDR3 is built from 15 residues. CDR3 sequence: CTCSADRTNTGQLYF. The part of the CDR3 DNA that was read is TGCACCTGCAGTGCAGACAGGACAAACACCGGG.